The clone carrying this T cell receptor (beta chain) was seen many times. Its target is not known. Preparation of the TCRbeta library involved a method that used unique molecular identifiers. From the PCR reads, TCRdb called clonotypes with MiXCR, one entry per CDR3 protein. The profile covers roughly 350,000 distinct CDR3 sequences, with 16% appearing a single time and about 41% taken by the ten largest. The data stem from a study of T-cell reconstitution after alpha-beta-depleted transplantation in children. Findings of the study overall: T-cell counts and diversity at one year following transplant were attributed mainly to newly produced T cells. The study reportedly traced alpha-beta T cells about two months after transplant to several hundred expanded graft clones.

This CDR3 is 16 amino acids long. The V end was cut by 0 bases, the J end by 0 bases, with 11 bases between. Germline CDR1 is DFQATT and CDR2 is SNEGSKA (reference sequence). V and J are TRBV20-1 and TRBJ2-2, with unresolved D. The origin of this receptor is a male patient aged 2-10 years who had a stem cell transplant for acute lymphoblastic leukemia, so the T cells may come from the graft donor. Sequenced here: PBMCs, mostly from graft donor cells, sampled 360 days after TCRalphabeta/CD19-depleted stem cell transplant. The CDR3: CSARDYRQANTGELFF. The CDR3 DNA reads TGCAGTGCTAGAGATTACCGTCAGGCGAACACCGGGGAGCTGTTTTTT.